The 27 T cell receptor beta chains given below trace back to one sample, sequenced in a study of Ad26.COV2.S vaccination and SARS-CoV-2 variants. Data came from immunoSEQ multiplex PCR; TCRdb stores just in-frame clones and leaves some out. The repertoire includes around 320,000 clones, around 85% of them detected once, and 2% to 2.5% sits in the top ten. Treatment defined: approximately 18 received Ad26.COV2.S at low or high dose, single or two shots; a few received placebo; per-sample allocation not given. Specimen acquisition occurred on day 63 following the initial vaccine or placebo injection. The sequences come from peripheral blood, collected in a trial of Ad26.COV2.S vaccine versus placebo. The source is a person between 18 and 59 years old who received the Ad26.COV2.S COVID-19 vaccine or a placebo.

The rearrangement joins TRBV6-5 to TRBJ2-5, with a tentative D call TRBD2 (7 bases). Deletions cut 7 bases from V and 5 bases from J, with 14 bases between. This CDR3 region has 13 residues. The germline V gene has CDR1 MNHEY and CDR2 SVGAGI. CDR3 bases: TGTGCCAGCATGGGGGGGCCGGCGGAGACCCAGTACTTC. Protein: CASMGGPAETQYF.

The CDR3 bases are TGTGCCAGCAGCTTAATGAGAAGCACTGAAGCTTTCTTT. Translation gives CASSLMRSTEAFF. The rearrangement joins TRBV7-3 to TRBJ1-1; D gene unclear. V was trimmed by 1 base and J by 4 bases, leaving 7 bases between them. CDR1 and CDR2 (germline): SGHTA, FQGTGA. This CDR3 is 13 amino acids long.

The CDR3 loop is CASSLDRGRENTEAFF. In DNA, the CDR3 is TGTGCCAGCAGCCTGGACAGGGGGCGGGAGAACACTGAAGCTTTCTTT. V usage is TRBV9 and J usage is TRBJ1-1; 11 positions match TRBD1. This CDR3 comprises 16 residues. Trimming removed 4 bases from V and 1 base from J; junction bases left unmatched: 6. Germline V gene data show CDR1 as SGDLS and CDR2 as YYNGEE.

This clone was found a few times. V is TRBV19 and J is TRBJ1-6; maybe TRBD1 (5 bases). The germline V gene encodes CDR1 LNHDA and CDR2 SQIVND (reference sequence). Trimming left V 5 bases short and J 13 bases short, with 18 bases between. The CDR3 covers 14 residues. The CDR3 DNA follows: TGTGCCAGTAGTCTGGACGGGGGAATTCAGCCCCTCCACTTT. It is translated as CASSLDGGIQPLHF.

Remarks on this clone: The same CDR3 arises from other DNA sequences in this sample as well. The chain couples TRBV3-1 (or the pseudogene TRBV3-2) to TRBJ1-2, with no clear D. CDR1 is LGHDT, CDR2 YNNKEL, per germline (reference sequence). The V end lost 0 bases, the J end lost 5 bases, and 4 bases lay between the germline ends. This CDR3 has 12 residues. The CDR3 reads CASSQELYGYTF. The CDR3 coding sequence is TGTGCCAGCAGCCAAGAACTATATGGCTACACCTTC.

This clone was seen just once. The J gene is TRBJ1-5, the V gene TRBV21-1. TRBV21-1 is deemed a pseudogene. There are 19 residues in the CDR3. CDR3 loop: CASSCPGPSRLTGNQPQHF. Here the CDR3 DNA reads TGTGCCAGCAGCTGCCCCGGACCCTCCCGACTGACTGGCAATCAGCCCCAGCATTTT.

This sequence joins TRBV7-2 and TRBJ1-2; D perhaps matches TRBD1 (5 bases). The ends were cut back, 2 bases at V and 0 bases at J, with 10 bases in the middle. The CDR3 is 15 amino acids. Germline loops: CDR1 SGHTA, CDR2 FQGNSA. The CDR3 spells CASSLQGAANYGYTF. DNA for the CDR3: TGTGCCAGCAGCTTACAGGGAGCCGCTAACTATGGCTACACCTTC.

There are a few counts of this clone. The chain carries TRBV5-5 and TRBJ2-2; the D gene is possibly TRBD1 (6 bases). The CDR3 is made up of 13 amino acids. CDR1 SGHKS and CDR2 YYEKEE come from the germline V gene (reference sequence). V was clipped by 5 bases and J by 5 bases, with 10 bases between them. CDR3: CASSRTGTGELFF. As DNA, the CDR3 is TGTGCCAGCAGTCGAACAGGGACCGGGGAGCTGTTTTTT. Complete variable domain (other parts from reference TRBV5-5 and TRBJ2-2): DAGVTQSPTHLIKTRGQQVTLRCSPISGHKSVSWYQQVLGQGPQFIFQYYEKEERGRGNFPDRFSARQFPNYSSELNVNALLLGDSALYLCASSRTGTGELFFGEGSRLTVL.

The J gene is TRBJ2-1, the V gene TRBV27, with D possibly TRBD2 on 5 matching bases. Between the trimmed V and J ends, which lost 5 bases and 0 bases, there was a span of 23 bases. Germline CDR1 reads MNHEY; CDR2 reads SMNVEV (reference sequence). The CDR3 is made up of 19 amino acids. For the CDR3, the DNA is TGTGCCAGCAGTCGTGCCTCGGGTCTCGGGGTAGGCTCCTACAATGAGCAGTTCTTC. Protein product: CASSRASGLGVGSYNEQFF.

The rearrangement joins TRBV7-9 to TRBJ2-1, with TRBD2 as a possible D gene (5 bases). This CDR3 has 13 amino acids. CDR1 SEHNR and CDR2 FQNEAQ come from the germline V gene (reference sequence). V was trimmed by 4 bases and J by 9 bases, leaving 13 bases between them. CDR3 nucleotides: TGTGCCAGCAGCTCGCGGACTGCCTTTGAGCAGTTCTTC. Amino acid sequence: CASSSRTAFEQFF.

The V and J genes are TRBV10-3 and TRBJ1-5; D is ambiguous. The germline CDR1 and CDR2 sequences are ENHRY and SYGVKD. The V end lost 2 bases, the J end lost 5 bases, and 13 bases lay between the germline ends. The CDR3 spans 15 residues. In nucleotides, the CDR3 is TGTGCCATCAGTGAGGTGGACTCCCTAGATCAGCCCCAGCATTTT. Encoded protein: CAISEVDSLDQPQHF.

This clone was recorded a few times. The gene calls are TRBV5-5 and TRBJ1-2; TRBD1 matches at 7 bases. CDR3 length: 15 residues. Germline V lookup: CDR1 SGHKS, CDR2 YYEKEE (reference sequence). V lost 4 bases and J lost 4; bases outside the gene matches: 10. In DNA, the CDR3 is TGTGCCAGCAGCCTCCTCCCCGGGACAGTCTATGGCTACACCTTC. It codes for CASSLLPGTVYGYTF.

J is TRBJ1-2 and V is TRBV7-3, with a possible D match to TRBD1 (6 bases). The V gene's germline CDR1 is SGHTA and CDR2 FQGTGA. The CDR3 is 15 residues long. Between the trimmed V and J ends, which lost 3 bases and 0 bases, there was a span of 11 bases. This CDR3 is CASSFGGNSNYGYTF. As DNA, the CDR3 is TGTGCCAGCAGCTTCGGGGGCAACTCTAACTATGGCTACACCTTC.

This chain uses TRBV7-2 with TRBJ2-3; possible D gene TRBD2, 5 bases. The germline V gene encodes CDR1 SGHTA and CDR2 FQGNSA. The CDR3 has 15 residues. The ends were cut back, 5 bases at V and 3 bases at J, with 15 bases in the middle. DNA of the CDR3: TGTGCCAGCAGCCCCAGCGGAAAAGGAACAGATACGCAGTATTTT. Protein product: CASSPSGKGTDTQYF.

The table lists this clone with a count of one. This chain connects TRBV28 to TRBJ2-7, with D perhaps TRBD2 (5 bases). V lost 1 base, J lost 2 bases, and 9 bases lay in between. The CDR3 is made up of 14 amino acids. Germline values: CDR1 MDHEN, CDR2 SYDVKM. In DNA form, the CDR3 reads TGTGCCAGCAGTTTATATCGGGAACCCTACGAGCAGTACTTC. Protein product: CASSLYREPYEQYF.

This rearrangement joins TRBV6-5 to TRBJ1-1; D gene uncertain. Trimming shortened V by 2 bases and J by 1 base, and 8 bases separated the two germline ends. In germline, CDR1 is MNHEY, CDR2 SVGAGI. The CDR3 loop spans 14 amino acids. Here the CDR3 reads CASSYTGANTEAFF. As DNA, the CDR3 is TGTGCCAGCAGTTACACGGGCGCGAACACTGAAGCTTTCTTT.

The rearrangement uses TRBV5-1 and TRBJ2-7, with TRBD1 as a possible D gene (6 bases). V was clipped by 2 bases and J by 7 bases, with 19 bases between them. The CDR3 has 15 amino acids. Per the germline V gene, CDR1 is SGHRS and CDR2 is YFSETQ. The CDR3, as DNA: TGCGCCAGCAGCTTTAGACAGGCAGATGTGAGGGAGCAGTACTTC. Its translation: CASSFRQADVREQYF.

The rearrangement uses TRBV10-3 and TRBJ1-4, with TRBD1 matching over 7 bases. Germline CDR1 and CDR2: ENHRY and SYGVKD. V gave up 4 bases and J gave up 1 base; unmatched junction bases: 0. This CDR3 has 14 amino acids. In DNA, the CDR3 is TGTGCCATCAGTGGGGACAGAACTAATGAAAAACTGTTTTTT. Translated: CAISGDRTNEKLFF.

Comment on this clone: Likely a read error: the CDR3 ends without its conserved phenylalanine or tryptophan. No DNA is shown, since the ends of the CDR3 on it are uncertain; the CDR3 is the one TCRdb lists. V gene TRBV20-1 combines with J gene TRBJ1-1; the table's D call, TRBD1, was not checked against the DNA. The CDR3 is 11 residues long, ends included. CDR1 and CDR2 (germline): DFQATT, SNEGSKA (reference sequence). The CDR3 loop is CSARDDRQGNL.

The J gene is TRBJ1-2, the V gene TRBV28, with 7 nucleotides matching TRBD1. V lost 9 bases and J lost 0; bases outside the gene matches: 4. The CDR3 has 13 residues. Germline V CDR1 and CDR2: MDHEN, SYDVKM. CDR3 sequence (DNA): TGTGCCAGTTGGGACAGAACTAACTATGGCTACACCTTC. Residues: CASWDRTNYGYTF.

The chain is built from TRBV30 and TRBJ1-5; 7 positions agree with TRBD1. The CDR3 covers 14 residues. V lost 2 bases and J lost 5; bases outside the gene matches: 6. Germline loops: CDR1 GTSNPN, CDR2 SVGIG (reference sequence). This chain's CDR3 is CAWSQGGLDQPQHF. The CDR3 nucleotides read TGTGCCTGGAGTCAGGGGGGTTTAGATCAGCCCCAGCATTTT.

The genes are TRBV9 and TRBJ1-1; 8 nucleotides match TRBD1. V lost 4 bases, J lost 3 bases, and 8 bases stayed unmatched. Per the germline V gene, CDR1 is SGDLS and CDR2 is YYNGEE. The CDR3 consists of 15 residues. The CDR3, as DNA: TGTGCCAGCAGCCTCGGACAGGGTAGGGACACTGAAGCTTTCTTT. Amino acids: CASSLGQGRDTEAFF. Based on the CDR3 plus reference TRBV9 and TRBJ1-1, the full variable domain is DSGVTQTPKHLITATGQRVTLRCSPRSGDLSVYWYQQSLDQGLQFLIQYYNGEERAKGNILERFSAQQFPDLHSELNLSSLELGDSALYFCASSLGQGRDTEAFFGQGTRLTVV.

This clone is a singleton in its sample. V gene TRBV18 combines with J gene TRBJ2-7; TRBD1 agrees at 8 bases. The CDR3 consists of 14 residues. CDR1 and CDR2 from the germline V gene are KGHSH and LQKENI. Trimming removed 6 bases from V and 1 base from J; junction bases left unmatched: 5. In DNA, the CDR3 is TGTGCCAGCTCCCCCGGGACAGGTTCCTACGAGCAGTACTTC. This gives the protein CASSPGTGSYEQYF.

The V and J genes are TRBV28 and TRBJ1-5, with a tentative D call TRBD1 (5 bases). Germline lookup yields CDR1 MDHEN and CDR2 SYDVKM. The V end was cut by 1 base, the J end by 4 bases, with 23 bases between. This CDR3 is built from 19 residues. CDR3 sequence reads: CASSLYGGEGAVGNQPQHF. CDR3 nucleotide sequence: TGTGCCAGCAGTTTATACGGGGGGGAAGGGGCAGTTGGGAATCAGCCCCAGCATTTT.

The rearrangement joins TRBV2 to TRBJ1-6; the D is unclear. This CDR3 region has 13 residues. Per germline, CDR1 SNHLY and CDR2 FYNNEI. V was clipped by 8 bases and J by 7 bases, with 12 bases between them. CDR3 in DNA: TGTGCCAGCCTTCGCTCCCGAAATTCACCCCTCCACTTT. As protein: CASLRSRNSPLHF.

V gene TRBV19 combines with J gene TRBJ1-2; 8 nucleotides agree with TRBD1. The germline gives CDR1 LNHDA, CDR2 SQIVND (reference sequence). The CDR3 is 15 amino acids. V lost 3 bases, J lost 6 bases, and 9 bases stayed unmatched. CDR3 DNA: TGTGCCAGTAGTATCCCGGGACAGGTTTACAATGGCTACACCTTC. It yields the protein CASSIPGQVYNGYTF.

The rearrangement links TRBV11-3 to TRBJ2-5; the D gene could be TRBD1 or TRBD2 (5 bases each). CDR1 and CDR2 from the germline V gene are SGHNT and YENEEA. The CDR3 spans 15 residues. Deletions cut 4 bases from V and 4 bases from J, with 16 bases between. CDR3 nucleotide sequence: TGTGCCAGCAGCTCCGGGGCCGACTTGCTAGAGACCCAGTACTTC. This encodes CASSSGADLLETQYF.